The 16 T cell receptor beta chains in this list originate from one sample, sequenced in a study of blood T cell repertoires in COVID-19. The table came from immunoSEQ multiplex PCR; TCRdb's copy has only in-frame clones and leaves some out. Among around 250,000 clones listed, approximately 86% were seen once. Sequenced material: peripheral blood. Receptor source: a human donor in a cohort sampled during active COVID-19.

The chain employs TRBV7-8 and TRBJ2-5, with 8 bases identical to TRBD1. With 2 bases clipped from V and 3 bases from J, the junction kept 8 bases outside the gene matches. CDR1 and CDR2 (germline): SGHVS, FQNEAQ. This CDR3 contains 16 residues. The CDR3 nucleotides are TGTGCCAGCAGCTTACCCTTGCCGACAGGGGAAGAGACCCAGTACTTC. This gives the protein CASSLPLPTGEETQYF.

This rearrangement joins TRBV6-2 or TRBV6-3 to TRBJ2-7; possible D gene TRBD2, 6 bases. The CDR3 covers 15 residues. Looked up from germline, CDR1 is MNHEY and CDR2 is SVGEGT. With 2 bases removed from V and 1 base from J, the gap between germline ends came to 12 bases. CDR3: CASSYNAGLSYEQYF. The CDR3 DNA sequence: TGTGCCAGCAGTTACAACGCGGGGCTATCCTACGAGCAGTACTTC.

The V and J genes are TRBV7-6 and TRBJ2-2, with D perhaps TRBD1 (6 bases). CDR3 size: 15 residues. V lost 3 bases and J lost 4, with 12 bases in between. Germline values: CDR1 SGHVS, CDR2 FNYEAQ. CDR3 protein: CASSFRGGSTGELFF. The CDR3 coding sequence is TGTGCCAGCAGCTTCAGGGGTGGTAGCACCGGGGAGCTGTTTTTT.

The chain is built from TRBV6-1 and TRBJ2-7; TRBD2 is a possible D gene (5 bases). Trimming took 3 bases from V and 3 from J, leaving 12 bases between them. Germline V CDR1 and CDR2: MNHNS, SASEGT. The CDR3 runs 14 residues. CDR3 protein: CASSEERTFYEQYF. CDR3 bases: TGTGCCAGCAGTGAGGAGCGGACGTTCTACGAGCAGTACTTC.

The chain employs TRBV6-5 and TRBJ2-7, with D possibly TRBD1 on 6 matching bases. This CDR3 is built from 14 residues. In germline, CDR1 is MNHEY, CDR2 SVGAGI. V dropped 0 bases and J dropped 5 bases, with 11 bases sitting between them. The CDR3 bases are TGTGCCAGCAGTTACTCGCAGGGGTTCGACGAGCAGTACTTC. It yields the protein CASSYSQGFDEQYF.

The chain carries TRBV15 and TRBJ2-5; 9 bases line up with TRBD2. Per the germline V gene, CDR1 is LNHNV and CDR2 is YYDKDF (reference sequence). Germline trimming cut 2 bases from V and 1 base from J; bases unmatched to any gene: 2. The CDR3 consists of 15 residues. DNA of the CDR3: TGTGCCACCAGCAGACTAGCGGGGATCCAAGAGACCCAGTACTTC. It translates to CATSRLAGIQETQYF.

The chain links TRBV18 to TRBJ1-1, with 7 bases that match TRBD1. With 5 bases clipped from V and 3 bases from J, the junction kept 3 bases outside the gene matches. The germline V gene encodes CDR1 KGHSH and CDR2 LQKENI. This CDR3 has 13 amino acids. The CDR3 DNA reads TGTGCCAGCTCAGCAGGGGGGCACACTGAAGCTTTCTTT. As protein: CASSAGGHTEAFF.

This clone occurred once. The chain links TRBV28 to TRBJ1-1; D gene uncertain. Trimming pared 2 bases from V and 1 base from J, leaving 8 bases between. The germline CDR1 and CDR2 sequences are MDHEN and SYDVKM. The CDR3 loop spans 14 amino acids. The CDR3 DNA is TGTGCCAGCAGTTTACTAACTGCGAACACTGAAGCTTTCTTT. Translated: CASSLLTANTEAFF.

This sequence joins TRBV7-9 and TRBJ2-5, with 11 bases lining up with TRBD1. V was clipped by 4 bases and J by 5 bases; unmatched bases: 6. The CDR3 contains 15 residues. CDR1 and CDR2 from the germline V gene are SEHNR and FQNEAQ (reference sequence). CDR3 sequence: CASSSGQGGKETQYF. Written as DNA, the CDR3 is TGTGCCAGCAGCTCGGGACAGGGGGGGAAGGAGACCCAGTACTTC.

The chain employs TRBV21-1 and TRBJ2-7; TRBD2 is the table's D call, not checked against the DNA. TRBV21-1 is an annotated pseudogene. The length of the CDR3 is 14 residues. The CDR3 region is CASVQASETYEQYF. The DNA of the CDR3 is TGTGCCAGCGTTCAGGCTAGCGAGACCTACGAGCAGTACTTC.

Turning to this clone: Relative to the germline gene, one junction end is altered; a read error may explain this. The rearrangement links TRBV30 to TRBJ2-7; 7 bases agree with TRBD2. Germline loops: CDR1 GTSNPN, CDR2 SVGIG (reference sequence). This CDR3 has 11 amino acids. DNA for the CDR3: TGTGCCTGGGAAATTCTGGGAGGGAGGAACTTC. This translates into CAWEILGGRNF.

This chain links TRBV7-2 with TRBJ2-3; tentative D call: TRBD2 (6 bases). The V and J ends lost 5 bases and 4 bases respectively, with 10 bases between them. The germline gives CDR1 SGHTA, CDR2 FQGNSA. There are 13 residues in the CDR3. This CDR3 is CASSLQRADTQYF. The DNA for the CDR3 is TGTGCCAGCAGCCTCCAGCGGGCAGATACGCAGTATTTT.

The CDR3 sequence: CSASSWAGHTIYF. The CDR3 nucleotides are TGCAGTGCTAGTTCGTGGGCGGGACACACCATATATTTT. The rearrangement joins TRBV20-1 to TRBJ1-3, with TRBD1 as a possible D gene (5 bases). The germline CDR1 and CDR2 sequences are DFQATT and SNEGSKA (reference sequence). V was cut by 3 bases and J by 8 bases, with 14 bases left in between. The length of the CDR3 is 13 residues.

The chain couples TRBV7-9 to TRBJ2-7, with 8 bases fitting TRBD1. The CDR3 extends over 16 amino acids. The V gene's germline CDR1 is SEHNR and CDR2 FQNEAQ (reference sequence). The V and J ends lost 5 bases and 2 bases, in that order; junction bases with no gene match: 11. The CDR3 spells CASSPPGRGPTYEQYF. In nucleotides, the CDR3 is TGTGCCAGCAGCCCACCCGGCAGGGGGCCCACCTACGAGCAGTACTTC.

J is TRBJ1-6 and V is TRBV9; TRBD1 might be the D (6 bases). This CDR3 is 16 amino acids long. V lost 0 bases, J lost 8 bases, and 15 bases lay in between. The germline CDR1 and CDR2 sequences are SGDLS and YYNGEE. Written as DNA, the CDR3 is TGTGCCAGCAGCGTAGGTATCGGGGGGCTTGATTCACCCCTCCACTTT. It translates to CASSVGIGGLDSPLHF.

The chain has TRBV5-1 and TRBJ2-1; 9 bases line up with TRBD2. V was pared by 4 bases and J by 4 bases, with 6 bases of the junction left unmatched. Germline V lookup: CDR1 SGHRS, CDR2 YFSETQ. This CDR3 is built from 15 residues. Here the CDR3 reads CASSRTSVGYNEQFF. CDR3 sequence (DNA): TGCGCCAGCAGCCGGACTAGCGTAGGGTACAATGAGCAGTTCTTC.